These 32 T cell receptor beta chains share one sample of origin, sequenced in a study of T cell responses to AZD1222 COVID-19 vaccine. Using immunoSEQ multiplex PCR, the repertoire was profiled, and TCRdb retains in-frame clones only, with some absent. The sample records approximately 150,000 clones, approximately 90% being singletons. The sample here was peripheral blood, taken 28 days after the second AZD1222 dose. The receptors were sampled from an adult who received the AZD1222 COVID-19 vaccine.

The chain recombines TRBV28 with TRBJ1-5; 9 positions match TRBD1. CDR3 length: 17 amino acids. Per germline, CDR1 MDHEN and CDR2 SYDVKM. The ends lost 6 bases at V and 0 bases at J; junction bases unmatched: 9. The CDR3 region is CASRPDRGIDSNQPQHF. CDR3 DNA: TGTGCCAGCAGACCGGACAGGGGAATAGATAGCAATCAGCCCCAGCATTTT.

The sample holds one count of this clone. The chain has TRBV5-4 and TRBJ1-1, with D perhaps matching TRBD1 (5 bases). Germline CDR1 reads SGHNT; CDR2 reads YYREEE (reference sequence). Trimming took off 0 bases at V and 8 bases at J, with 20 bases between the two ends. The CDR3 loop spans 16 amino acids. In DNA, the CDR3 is TGTGCCAGCAGCTTGGCCAATTTGCCCCCCCCAGGGGAAGCTTTCTTT. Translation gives CASSLANLPPPGEAFF.

The CDR3 reads CASSYARGEGHAFF. CDR3 sequence (DNA): TGTGCCAGCAGCTACGCACGGGGCGAGGGTCATGCTTTCTTT. The chain combines TRBV3-1 (or the pseudogene TRBV3-2) with TRBJ1-1, with D perhaps TRBD1 (5 bases). The germline V gene has CDR1 LGHDT and CDR2 YNNKEL (reference sequence). The CDR3 has 14 amino acids. Trimming removed 5 bases at V and 11 bases at J, with 21 bases between.

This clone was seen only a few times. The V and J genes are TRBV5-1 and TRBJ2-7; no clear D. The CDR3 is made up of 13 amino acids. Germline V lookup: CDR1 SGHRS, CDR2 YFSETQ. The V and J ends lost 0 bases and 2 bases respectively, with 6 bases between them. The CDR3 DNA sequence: TGCGCCAGCAGCTTGGTTCCTCCCTACGAGCAGTACTTC. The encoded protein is CASSLVPPYEQYF.

The CDR3 here is CASSLQGPPGGYTF. CDR3 coding DNA: TGTGCCAGCAGCTTACAGGGACCACCGGGGGGCTACACCTTC. The chain employs TRBV5-4 and TRBJ1-2; TRBD1 is a possible D gene (6 bases). Germline CDR1 and CDR2: SGHNT and YYREEE (reference sequence). V lost 2 bases and J lost 8, with 16 bases in between. The length of the CDR3 is 14 residues.

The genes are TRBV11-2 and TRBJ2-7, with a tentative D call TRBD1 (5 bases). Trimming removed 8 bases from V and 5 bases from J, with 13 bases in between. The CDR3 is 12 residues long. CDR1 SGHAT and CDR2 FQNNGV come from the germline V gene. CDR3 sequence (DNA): TGTGCCAGCGGGGTAGGGGCGGACGAGCAGTACTTC. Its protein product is CASGVGADEQYF.

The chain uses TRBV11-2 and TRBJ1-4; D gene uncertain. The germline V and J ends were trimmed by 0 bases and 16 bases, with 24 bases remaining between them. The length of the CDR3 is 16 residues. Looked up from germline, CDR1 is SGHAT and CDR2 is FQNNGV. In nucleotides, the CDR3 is TGTGCCAGCAGCTTAGAACCCGCCCCGGCCACGGGTAGTGCGTTTTTT. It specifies CASSLEPAPATGSAFF.

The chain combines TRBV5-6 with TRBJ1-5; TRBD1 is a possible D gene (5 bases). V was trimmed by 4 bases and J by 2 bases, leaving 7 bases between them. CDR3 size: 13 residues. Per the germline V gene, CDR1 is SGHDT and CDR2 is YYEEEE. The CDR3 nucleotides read TGTGCCAGCAGCGCCAGGGGCAATCAGCCCCAGCATTTT. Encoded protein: CASSARGNQPQHF.

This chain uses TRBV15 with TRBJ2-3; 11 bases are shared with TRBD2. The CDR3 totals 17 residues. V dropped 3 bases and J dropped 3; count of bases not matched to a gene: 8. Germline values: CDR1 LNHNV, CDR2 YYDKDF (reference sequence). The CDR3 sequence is CATSSFTSGSGTDTQYF. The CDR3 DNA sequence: TGTGCCACCAGCAGCTTTACTAGCGGGAGCGGGACAGATACGCAGTATTTT.

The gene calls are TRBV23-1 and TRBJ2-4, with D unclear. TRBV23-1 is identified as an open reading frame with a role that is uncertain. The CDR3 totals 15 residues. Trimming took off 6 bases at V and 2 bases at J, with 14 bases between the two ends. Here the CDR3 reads CASRKRFTTKNIQYF. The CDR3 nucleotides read TGCGCCAGCAGGAAGAGGTTTACTACCAAAAACATTCAGTACTTC.

The CDR3 sequence is CAISPGQMNTEAFF. In DNA, the CDR3 is TGTGCCATCAGCCCGGGACAAATGAACACTGAAGCTTTCTTT. This sequence joins TRBV10-3 and TRBJ1-1; the D gene is possibly TRBD1 (6 bases). Trimming stripped 6 bases from V and 0 bases from J, with 11 bases between. There are 14 residues in the CDR3. CDR1 is ENHRY and CDR2 is SYGVKD in the germline V gene.

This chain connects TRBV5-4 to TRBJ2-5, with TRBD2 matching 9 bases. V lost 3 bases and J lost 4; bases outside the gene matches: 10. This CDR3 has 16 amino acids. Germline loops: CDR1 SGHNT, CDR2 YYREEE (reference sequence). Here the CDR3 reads CASSSLAGGPGETQYF. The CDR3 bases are TGTGCCAGCAGCTCCTTGGCGGGAGGGCCGGGAGAGACCCAGTACTTC.

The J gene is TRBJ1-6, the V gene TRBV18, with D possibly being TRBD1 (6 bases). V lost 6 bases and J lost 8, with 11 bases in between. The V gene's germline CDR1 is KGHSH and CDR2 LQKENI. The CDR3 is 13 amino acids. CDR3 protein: CASSPRQDSPLHF. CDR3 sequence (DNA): TGTGCCAGCTCCCCCCGACAGGATTCACCCCTCCACTTT.

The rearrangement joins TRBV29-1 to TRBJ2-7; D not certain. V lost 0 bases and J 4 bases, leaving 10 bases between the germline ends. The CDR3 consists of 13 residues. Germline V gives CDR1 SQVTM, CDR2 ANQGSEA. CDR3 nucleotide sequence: TGCAGCGTTGAAGACGAGACTGGATACGAGCAGTACTTC. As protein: CSVEDETGYEQYF.

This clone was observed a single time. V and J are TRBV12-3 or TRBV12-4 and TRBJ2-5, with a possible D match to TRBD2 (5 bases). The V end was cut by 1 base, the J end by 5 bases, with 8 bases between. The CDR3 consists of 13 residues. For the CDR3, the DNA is TGTGCCAGCAGTTTAGGAGGGTCGGAGACCCAGTACTTC. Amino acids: CASSLGGSETQYF.

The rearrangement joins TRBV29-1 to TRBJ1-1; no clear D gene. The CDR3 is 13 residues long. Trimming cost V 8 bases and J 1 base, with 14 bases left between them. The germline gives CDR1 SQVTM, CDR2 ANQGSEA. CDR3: CSSQGRANTEAFF. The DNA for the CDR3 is TGCAGCTCCCAAGGGAGGGCGAACACTGAAGCTTTCTTT.

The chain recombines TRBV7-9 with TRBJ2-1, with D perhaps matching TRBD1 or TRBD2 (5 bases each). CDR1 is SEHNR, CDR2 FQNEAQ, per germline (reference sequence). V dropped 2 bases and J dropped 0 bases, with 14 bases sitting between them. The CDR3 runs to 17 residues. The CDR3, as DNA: TGTGCCAGCAGCTTACGTAGGGGACCTAGCTCCTACAATGAGCAGTTCTTC. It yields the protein CASSLRRGPSSYNEQFF.

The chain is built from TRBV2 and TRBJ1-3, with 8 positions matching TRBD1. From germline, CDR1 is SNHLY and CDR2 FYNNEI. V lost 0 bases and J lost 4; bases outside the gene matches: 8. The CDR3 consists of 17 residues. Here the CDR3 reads CASSEAHQGANGNTIYF. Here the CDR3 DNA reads TGTGCCAGCAGTGAAGCTCATCAGGGGGCAAACGGAAACACCATATATTTT. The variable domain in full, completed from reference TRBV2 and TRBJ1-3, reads EPEVTQTPSHQVTQMGQEVILRCVPISNHLYFYWYRQILGQKVEFLVSFYNNEISEKSEIFDDQFSVERPDGSNFTLKIRSTKLEDSAMYFCASSEAHQGANGNTIYFGEGSWLTVV.

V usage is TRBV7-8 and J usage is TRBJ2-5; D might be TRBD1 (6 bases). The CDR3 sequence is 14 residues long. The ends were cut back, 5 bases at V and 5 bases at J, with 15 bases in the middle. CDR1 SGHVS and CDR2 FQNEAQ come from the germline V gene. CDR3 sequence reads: CASSPDGGGETQYF. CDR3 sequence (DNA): TGTGCCAGCAGCCCCGATGGGGGCGGCGAGACCCAGTACTTC.

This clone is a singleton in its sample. The CDR3 loop is CASRLLRTGLMNTEAFF. CDR3 nucleotides: TGTGCCAGCCGACTTCTCCGGACAGGGTTAATGAACACTGAAGCTTTCTTT. This sequence joins TRBV28 and TRBJ1-1; 8 nucleotides agree with TRBD1. Germline CDR1 and CDR2: MDHEN and SYDVKM. The V gene end was trimmed by 8 bases and the J gene end by 0 bases; junction bases not matched to a gene: 14. CDR3 length equals 17 residues.

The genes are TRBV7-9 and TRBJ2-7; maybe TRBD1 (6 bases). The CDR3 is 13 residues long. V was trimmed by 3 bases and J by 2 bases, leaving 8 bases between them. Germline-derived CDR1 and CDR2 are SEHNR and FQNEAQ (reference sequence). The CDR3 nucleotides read TGTGCCAGCAGCTTTACAGGGACCTACGAGCAGTACTTC. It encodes CASSFTGTYEQYF.

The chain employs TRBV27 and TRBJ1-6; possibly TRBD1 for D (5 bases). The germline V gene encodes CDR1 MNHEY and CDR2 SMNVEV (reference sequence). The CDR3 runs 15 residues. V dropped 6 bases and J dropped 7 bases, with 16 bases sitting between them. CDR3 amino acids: CASSLTAKGNSPLHF. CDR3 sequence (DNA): TGTGCCAGCAGCCTCACCGCCAAGGGGAATTCACCCCTCCACTTT.

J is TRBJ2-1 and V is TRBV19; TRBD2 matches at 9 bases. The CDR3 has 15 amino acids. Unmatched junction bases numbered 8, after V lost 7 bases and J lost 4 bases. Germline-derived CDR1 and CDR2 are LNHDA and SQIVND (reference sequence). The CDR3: CASTVAGGVYNEQFF. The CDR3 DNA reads TGTGCCAGTACCGTTGCGGGGGGGGTTTACAATGAGCAGTTCTTC.

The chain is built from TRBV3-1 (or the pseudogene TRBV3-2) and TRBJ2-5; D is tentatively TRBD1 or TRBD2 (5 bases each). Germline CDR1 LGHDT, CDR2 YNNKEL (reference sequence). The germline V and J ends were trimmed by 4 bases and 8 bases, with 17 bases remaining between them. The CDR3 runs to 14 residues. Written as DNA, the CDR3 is TGTGCCAGCAGCCGTCGAGCGGACAAGGAAACCCAGTACTTC. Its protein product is CASSRRADKETQYF.

As DNA, the CDR3 is TGTGCCAGCAGCTTAGAAACAGGGGTCTCACCCCTCCACTTT. As protein: CASSLETGVSPLHF. This rearrangement joins TRBV7-9 to TRBJ1-6; TRBD1 aligns across 7 bases. With V trimmed by 1 base and J by 10 bases, 4 bases remained unmatched. This CDR3 is 14 amino acids long. Germline V lookup: CDR1 SEHNR, CDR2 FQNEAQ (reference sequence).

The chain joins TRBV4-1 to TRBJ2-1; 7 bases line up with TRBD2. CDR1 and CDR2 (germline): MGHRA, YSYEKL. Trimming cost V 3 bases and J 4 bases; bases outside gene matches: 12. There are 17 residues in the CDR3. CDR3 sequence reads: CASSQDRTGGRYNEQFF. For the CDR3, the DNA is TGCGCCAGCAGCCAGGATCGGACTGGCGGGAGATACAATGAGCAGTTCTTC.

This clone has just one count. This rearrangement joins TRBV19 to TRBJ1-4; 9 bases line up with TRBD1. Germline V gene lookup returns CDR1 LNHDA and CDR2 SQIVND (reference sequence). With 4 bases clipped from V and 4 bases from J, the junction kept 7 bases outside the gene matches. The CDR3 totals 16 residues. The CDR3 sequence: CASSTRTGQGNEKLFF. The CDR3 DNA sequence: TGTGCCAGTAGTACGCGAACGGGACAGGGTAATGAAAAACTGTTTTTT.

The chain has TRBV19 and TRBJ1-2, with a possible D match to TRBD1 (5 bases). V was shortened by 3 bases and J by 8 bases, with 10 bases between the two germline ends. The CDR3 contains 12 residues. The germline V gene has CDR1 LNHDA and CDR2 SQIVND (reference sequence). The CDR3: CASSIQGWGYTF. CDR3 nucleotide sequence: TGTGCCAGTAGTATCCAGGGTTGGGGCTACACCTTC.

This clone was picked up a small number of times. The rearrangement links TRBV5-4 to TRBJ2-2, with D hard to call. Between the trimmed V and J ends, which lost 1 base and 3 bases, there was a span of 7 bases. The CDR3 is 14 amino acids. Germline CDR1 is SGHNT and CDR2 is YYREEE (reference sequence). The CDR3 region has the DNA TGTGCCAGCAGCTTGTATGCGGACACCGGGGAGCTGTTTTTT. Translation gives CASSLYADTGELFF. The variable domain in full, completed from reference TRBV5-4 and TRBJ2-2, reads ETGVTQSPTHLIKTRGQQVTLRCSSQSGHNTVSWYQQALGQGPQFIFQYYREEENGRGNFPPRFSGLQFPNYSSELNVNALELDDSALYLCASSLYADTGELFFGEGSRLTVL.

CDR3 sequence (DNA): TGTGCCAGTACCTCGGGGGGACTAGCGAGCGAGCAGTACTTC. Translation: CASTSGGLASEQYF. The V and J genes are TRBV19 and TRBJ2-7, with 10 positions matching TRBD2. The CDR3 is 14 amino acids. V lost 7 bases to trimming and J lost 6 bases; unmatched junction nucleotides: 9. The germline V gene has CDR1 LNHDA and CDR2 SQIVND (reference sequence).

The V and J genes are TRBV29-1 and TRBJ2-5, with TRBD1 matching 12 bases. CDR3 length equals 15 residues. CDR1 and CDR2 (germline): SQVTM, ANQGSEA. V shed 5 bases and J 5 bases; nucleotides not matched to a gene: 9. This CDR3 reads CSVQRGQGASETQYF. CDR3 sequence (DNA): TGCAGCGTTCAAAGGGGACAGGGGGCTTCGGAGACCCAGTACTTC.

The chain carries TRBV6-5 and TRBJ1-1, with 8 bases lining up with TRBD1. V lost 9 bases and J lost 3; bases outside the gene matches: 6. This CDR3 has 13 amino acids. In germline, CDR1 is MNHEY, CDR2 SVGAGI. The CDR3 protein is CASRGQGHTEAFF. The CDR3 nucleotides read TGTGCCAGTCGCGGACAGGGCCACACTGAAGCTTTCTTT.